A selection of T cell receptor beta chains follows, all from one sample in a study of OX40 agonist ivuxolimab in advanced cancers. Produced via immunoSEQ multiplex PCR; TCRdb's table is partial and in-frame only. The sample records fewer than 80,000 clones, around 85% being singletons. This sample comprised CD4+ or CD8+ T cells sorted from blood, obtained in a trial of the OX40 agonist ivuxolimab. These receptors originate from an adult with an advanced solid tumor such as melanoma, head and neck, liver or kidney cancer. Each CDR3 is given with its conserved first and last residue. The D gene is left open where the match is weak. The size field is filled for only some rows; it gives once, few, many or a size class.

d_call j_call clone_size v_call cdr3_length cdr3_aa cdr3_nt
TRBD1 TRBJ2-2 . TRBV7-9 16 CASSYAWDSNTGELFF TGTGCCAGCAGCTATGCTTGGGACAGCAACACCGGGGAGCTGTTTTTT
. TRBJ2-4 . TRBV6-5 14 CASSYSGVANIQYF TGTGCCAGCAGTTACTCGGGGGTGGCAAACATTCAGTACTTC
TRBD1 TRBJ1-2 . TRBV6-1 13 CASSLRTGYGYTF TGTGCCAGCAGTCTAAGGACAGGCTATGGCTACACCTTC
. TRBJ2-3 . TRBV27 18 CASSLSINPTPSTDTQYF TGTGCCAGCAGTTTATCGATTAACCCGACTCCTAGCACAGATACGCAGTATTTT
. TRBJ1-4 once TRBV29-1 12 CSVVSGNEKLFF TGCAGCGTTGTCTCGGGAAACGAAAAACTGTTTTTT
TRBD1 TRBJ2-7 . TRBV28 15 CASSFLGDRVYEQYF TGTGCCAGCAGTTTCCTCGGGGACAGAGTTTACGAGCAGTACTTC
. TRBJ2-5 . TRBV28 14 CASRETGRKETQYF TGTGCCAGCAGGGAGACAGGCAGGAAAGAGACCCAGTACTTC
TRBD2 TRBJ2-3 once TRBV5-1 18 CASSLLSSGRSSTDTQYF TGCGCCAGCAGCTTGCTGTCTAGCGGGAGATCTAGCACAGATACGCAGTATTTT
. TRBJ1-1 . TRBV6-6 11 CASSYLGLAFF TGTGCCAGCAGTTACTTAGGGTTAGCTTTCTTT
TRBD2 TRBJ2-1 . TRBV25-1 15 CASSDPGGALGEQFF TGTGCCAGCAGTGACCCGGGGGGGGCGCTCGGGGAGCAGTTCTTC
. TRBJ2-3 once TRBV7-9 11 CASSLTDTQYF TGTGCCAGCAGTCTCACAGATACGCAGTATTTT
. TRBJ1-4 . TRBV15 15 CATSTGNRENEKLFF TGTGCCACCAGCACAGGAAACAGGGAGAATGAAAAACTGTTTTTT
. TRBJ1-5 . TRBV19 13 CASKDNSNQPQHF TGTGCCAGTAAGGACAATAGCAATCAGCCCCAGCATTTT
. TRBJ2-5 . TRBV5-6 13 CASSLGTPGEQYF TGTGCCAGCAGCTTGGGGACACCAGGAGAGCAGTACTTC
TRBD2 TRBJ2-1 once TRBV6-6 14 CASSGSGGYNEQFF TGTGCCAGCAGTGGTAGCGGGGGCTACAATGAGCAGTTCTTC
. TRBJ2-3 . TRBV9 14 CASSVDGGADTQYF TGTGCCAGCAGCGTAGATGGAGGGGCAGATACGCAGTATTTT
. TRBJ1-1 . TRBV7-2 15 CASSRTNVQRAEAFF TGTGCCAGCAGCCGAACGAACGTTCAACGAGCTGAAGCTTTCTTT
TRBD1 TRBJ1-6 . TRBV25-1 15 CASSSSGGGNSPLHF TGTGCCAGCAGTTCATCAGGGGGAGGGAATTCACCCCTCCACTTT
. TRBJ2-7 . TRBV7-2 14 CASSFGASSYEQYF TGTGCCAGCAGCTTTGGCGCGAGCTCCTACGAGCAGTACTTC
. TRBJ2-2 . TRBV19 14 CASSMQTNTGELFF TGTGCCAGTAGTATGCAGACAAACACCGGGGAGCTGTTTTTT
. TRBJ1-6 few TRBV7-2 15 CASSLGGSIGSPLHF TGTGCCAGCAGCTTAGGAGGCAGCATCGGTTCACCCCTCCACTTT
TRBD1 TRBJ1-1 . TRBV11-3 13 CASSLGQGAEAFF TGTGCCAGCAGCTTGGGACAGGGGGCTGAAGCTTTCTTT
. TRBJ2-7 once TRBV7-9 15 CASSFGQGIGYEQYF TGTGCCAGCAGCTTTGGTCAGGGGATAGGCTACGAGCAGTACTTC
. TRBJ1-1 . TRBV10-3 12 CAISRENTEAFF TGTGCCATCAGTCGGGAGAACACTGAAGCTTTCTTT
. TRBJ1-3 few TRBV5-8 16 CASSLGQPNSGNTIYF TGTGCCAGCAGCTTAGGACAGCCGAACTCTGGAAACACCATATATTTT
TRBD2 TRBJ2-3 . TRBV4-1 17 CASSQDRSSGGVDTQYF TGCGCCAGCAGCCAAGATAGGTCTAGCGGGGGTGTGGATACGCAGTATTTT
. TRBJ1-3 medium-sized TRBV7-2 14 CASSEGTSGNTIYF TGTGCCAGCAGCGAAGGGACTTCTGGAAACACCATATATTTT
. TRBJ2-7 . TRBV6-6 16 CASLPSGTPSSYEQYF TGTGCCAGTCTACCCTCCGGGACACCGAGCTCCTACGAGCAGTACTTC
TRBD1 TRBJ2-7 . TRBV4-3 15 CASSQDRGLSYEQYF TGCGCCAGCAGCCAGGACAGGGGGCTCTCCTACGAGCAGTACTTC
. TRBJ2-7 . TRBV2 12 CASSLDSYEQYF TGTGCCAGCAGCCTGGACAGCTACGAGCAGTACTTC
. TRBJ2-7 . TRBV2 13 CASSDAEYYEQYF TGTGCCAGCAGTGACGCAGAGTACTACGAGCAGTACTTC
TRBD1 TRBJ1-5 . TRBV29-1 13 CSVGQGLDQPQHF TGCAGCGTGGGACAGGGTTTGGATCAGCCCCAGCATTTT
TRBD1 TRBJ1-2 once TRBV5-6 16 CASSFWDRESSYGYTF TGTGCCAGCAGCTTTTGGGACAGGGAGTCCTCCTATGGCTACACCTTC
. TRBJ1-1 . TRBV30 14 CAWSVLRGYTEAFF TGTGCCTGGAGTGTACTGAGGGGGTACACTGAAGCTTTCTTT
. TRBJ1-2 . TRBV20-1 11 CSAKIVYGYTF TGCAGTGCTAAAATTGTCTATGGCTACACCTTC
TRBD1 TRBJ2-7 . TRBV10-3 15 CAISESRQGVGEQYF TGTGCCATCAGTGAGTCGAGGCAGGGGGTGGGGGAGCAGTACTTC
TRBD2 TRBJ2-1 . TRBV7-2 19 CASSLIGTSGGRSYNEQFF TGTGCCAGCAGCCTAATCGGGACTAGCGGGGGGCGCTCCTACAATGAGCAGTTCTTC
TRBD1 TRBJ2-2 once TRBV19 15 CASNTGTAFTGELFF TGTGCCAGTAACACCGGGACAGCATTCACCGGGGAGCTGTTTTTT
. TRBJ2-7 . TRBV28 15 CASTQGSLRGPGQYF TGTGCCAGCACCCAGGGTAGTCTAAGGGGACCCGGGCAGTACTTC
TRBD1 TRBJ2-1 . TRBV7-2 15 CASSLREGASSEQFF TGTGCCAGCAGCTTAAGAGAGGGGGCGTCGAGTGAGCAGTTCTTC
TRBD1 TRBJ1-1 . TRBV10-2 14 CASSNRGQSTEAFF TGCGCCAGCAGTAACAGGGGGCAGAGCACTGAAGCTTTCTTT
. TRBJ1-5 . TRBV28 12 CASSTQHQPQHF TGTGCCAGCAGTACCCAGCATCAGCCCCAGCATTTT
. TRBJ1-1 . TRBV7-9 16 CASSKDRSSSATEAFF TGTGCCAGCAGCAAGGACAGATCCTCCTCCGCCACTGAAGCCTTCTTT
. TRBJ2-5 . TRBV21-1 11 CASSAKETQYF TGTGCCAGCAGCGCCAAAGAGACCCAGTACTTC